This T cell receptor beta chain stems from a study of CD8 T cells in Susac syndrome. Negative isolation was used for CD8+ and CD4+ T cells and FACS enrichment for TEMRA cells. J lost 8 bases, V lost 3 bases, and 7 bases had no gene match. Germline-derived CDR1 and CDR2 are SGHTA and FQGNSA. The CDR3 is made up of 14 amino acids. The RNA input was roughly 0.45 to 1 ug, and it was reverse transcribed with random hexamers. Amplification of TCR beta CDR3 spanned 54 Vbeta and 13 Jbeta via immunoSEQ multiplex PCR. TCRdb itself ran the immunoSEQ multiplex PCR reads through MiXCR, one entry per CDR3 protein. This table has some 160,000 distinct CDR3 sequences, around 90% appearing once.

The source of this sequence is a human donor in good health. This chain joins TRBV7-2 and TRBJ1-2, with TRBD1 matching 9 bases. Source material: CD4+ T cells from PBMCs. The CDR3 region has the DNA TGTGCCAGCAGCTTCGCCGGGACAGGGAACGGCTACACCTTC. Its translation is CASSFAGTGNGYTF.